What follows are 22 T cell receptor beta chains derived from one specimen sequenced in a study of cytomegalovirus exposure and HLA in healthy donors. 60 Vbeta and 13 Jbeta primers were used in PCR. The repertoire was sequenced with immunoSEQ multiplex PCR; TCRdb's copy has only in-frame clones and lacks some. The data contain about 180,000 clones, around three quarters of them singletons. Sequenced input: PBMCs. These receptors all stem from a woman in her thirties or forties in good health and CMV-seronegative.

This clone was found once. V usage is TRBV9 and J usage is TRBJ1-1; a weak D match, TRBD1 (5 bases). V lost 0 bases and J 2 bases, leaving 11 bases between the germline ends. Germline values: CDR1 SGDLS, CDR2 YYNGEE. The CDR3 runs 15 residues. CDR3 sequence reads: CASSVGQGSNTEAFF. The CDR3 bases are TGTGCCAGCAGCGTAGGCCAGGGCTCCAACACTGAAGCTTTCTTT.

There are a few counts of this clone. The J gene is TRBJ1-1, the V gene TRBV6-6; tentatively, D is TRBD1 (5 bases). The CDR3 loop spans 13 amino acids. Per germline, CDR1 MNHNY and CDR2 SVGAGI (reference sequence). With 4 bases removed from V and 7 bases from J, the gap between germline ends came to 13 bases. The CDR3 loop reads CASSSRDGGEAFF. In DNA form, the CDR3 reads TGTGCCAGCAGTTCCAGGGATGGTGGTGAAGCTTTCTTT.

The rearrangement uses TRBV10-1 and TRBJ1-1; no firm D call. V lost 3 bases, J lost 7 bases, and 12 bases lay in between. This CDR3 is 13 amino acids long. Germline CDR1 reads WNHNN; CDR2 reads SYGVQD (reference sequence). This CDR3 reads CASSDPVGGEAFF. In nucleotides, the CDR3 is TGCGCCAGCAGTGACCCGGTAGGAGGTGAAGCTTTCTTT.

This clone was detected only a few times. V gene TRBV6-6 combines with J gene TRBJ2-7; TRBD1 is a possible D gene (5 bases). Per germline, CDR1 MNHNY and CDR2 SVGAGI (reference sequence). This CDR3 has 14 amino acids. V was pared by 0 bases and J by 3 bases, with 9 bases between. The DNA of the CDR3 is TGTGCCAGCAGTTACTCGACAGCGAACTACGAGCAGTACTTC. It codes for CASSYSTANYEQYF.

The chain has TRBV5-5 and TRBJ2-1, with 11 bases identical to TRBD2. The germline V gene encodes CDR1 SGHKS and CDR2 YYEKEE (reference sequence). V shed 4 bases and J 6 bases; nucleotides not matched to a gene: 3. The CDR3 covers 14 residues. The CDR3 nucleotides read TGTGCCAGCAGCCTAGCGGGGGGTTCCAATGAGCAGTTCTTC. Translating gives CASSLAGGSNEQFF.

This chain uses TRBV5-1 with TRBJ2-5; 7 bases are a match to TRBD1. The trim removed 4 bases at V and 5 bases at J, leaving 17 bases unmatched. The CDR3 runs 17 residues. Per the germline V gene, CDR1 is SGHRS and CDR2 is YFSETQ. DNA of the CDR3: TGCGCCAGCAGCACTGGCCTCAGACAGGGAAATAGGGAGACCCAGTACTTC. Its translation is CASSTGLRQGNRETQYF.

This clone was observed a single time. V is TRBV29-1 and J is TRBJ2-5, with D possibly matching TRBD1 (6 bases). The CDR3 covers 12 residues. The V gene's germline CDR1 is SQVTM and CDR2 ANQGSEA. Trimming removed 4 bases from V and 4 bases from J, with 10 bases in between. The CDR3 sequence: CSVGQGSETQYF. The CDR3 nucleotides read TGCAGCGTTGGCCAGGGGTCAGAGACCCAGTACTTC.

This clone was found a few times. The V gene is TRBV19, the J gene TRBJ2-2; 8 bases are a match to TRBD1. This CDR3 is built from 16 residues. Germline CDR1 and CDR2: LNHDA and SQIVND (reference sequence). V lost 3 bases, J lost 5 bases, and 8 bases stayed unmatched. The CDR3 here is CASSIPQQGATGELFF. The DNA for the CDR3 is TGTGCCAGTAGTATCCCCCAGCAGGGGGCGACCGGGGAGCTGTTTTTT.

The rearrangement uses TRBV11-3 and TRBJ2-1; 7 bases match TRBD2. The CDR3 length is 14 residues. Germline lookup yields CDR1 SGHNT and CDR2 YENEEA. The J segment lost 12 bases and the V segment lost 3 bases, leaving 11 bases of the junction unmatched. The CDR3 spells CASSLGGRGKVQFF. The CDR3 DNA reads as TGTGCCAGCAGCTTGGGTGGGCGGGGGAAGGTGCAGTTCTTC.

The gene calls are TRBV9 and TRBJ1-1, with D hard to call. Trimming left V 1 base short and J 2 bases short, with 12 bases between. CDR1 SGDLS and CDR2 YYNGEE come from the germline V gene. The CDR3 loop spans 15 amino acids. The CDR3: CASSVTPRSNTEAFF. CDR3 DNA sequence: TGTGCCAGCAGCGTAACCCCTAGATCTAACACTGAAGCTTTCTTT.

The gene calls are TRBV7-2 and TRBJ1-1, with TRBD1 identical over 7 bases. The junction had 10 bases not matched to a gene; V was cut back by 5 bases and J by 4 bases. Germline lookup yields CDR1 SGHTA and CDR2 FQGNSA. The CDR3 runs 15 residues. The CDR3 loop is CASSVETGRGTEAFF. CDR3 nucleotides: TGTGCCAGCAGCGTCGAGACAGGGCGAGGCACTGAAGCTTTCTTT.

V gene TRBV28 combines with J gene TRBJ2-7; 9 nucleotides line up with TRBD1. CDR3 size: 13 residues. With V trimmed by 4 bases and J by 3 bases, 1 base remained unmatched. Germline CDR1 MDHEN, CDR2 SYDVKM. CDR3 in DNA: TGTGCCAGCAGTTGGGACAGGGACTACGAGCAGTACTTC. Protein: CASSWDRDYEQYF.

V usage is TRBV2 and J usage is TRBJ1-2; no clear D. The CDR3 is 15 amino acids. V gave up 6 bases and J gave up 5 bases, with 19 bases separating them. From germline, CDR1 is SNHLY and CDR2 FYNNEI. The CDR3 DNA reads TGTGCCAGCAGCCAAGATACGATCCAGTTTTATGGCTACACCTTC. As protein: CASSQDTIQFYGYTF.

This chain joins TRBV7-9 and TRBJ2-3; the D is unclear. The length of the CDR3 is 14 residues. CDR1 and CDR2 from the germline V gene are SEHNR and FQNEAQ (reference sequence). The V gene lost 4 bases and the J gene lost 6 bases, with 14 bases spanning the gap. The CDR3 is CASSSPGSRDTQYF. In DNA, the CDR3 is TGTGCCAGCAGCTCCCCTGGCTCGAGGGATACGCAGTATTTT.

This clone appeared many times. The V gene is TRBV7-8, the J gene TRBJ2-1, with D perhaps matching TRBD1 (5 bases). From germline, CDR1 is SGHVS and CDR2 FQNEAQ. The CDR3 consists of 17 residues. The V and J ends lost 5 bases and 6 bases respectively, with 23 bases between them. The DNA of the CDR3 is TGTGCCAGCAGCCCCCCTATACGACTCCAGGGTTCCAATGAGCAGTTCTTC. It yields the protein CASSPPIRLQGSNEQFF.

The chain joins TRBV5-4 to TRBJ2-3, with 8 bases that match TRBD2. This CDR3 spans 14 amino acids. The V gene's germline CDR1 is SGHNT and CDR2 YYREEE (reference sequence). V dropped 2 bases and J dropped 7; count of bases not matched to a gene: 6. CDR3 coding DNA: TGTGCCAGCAGCTTCACCGGCGGGGGGTATACGCAGTATTTT. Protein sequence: CASSFTGGGYTQYF.

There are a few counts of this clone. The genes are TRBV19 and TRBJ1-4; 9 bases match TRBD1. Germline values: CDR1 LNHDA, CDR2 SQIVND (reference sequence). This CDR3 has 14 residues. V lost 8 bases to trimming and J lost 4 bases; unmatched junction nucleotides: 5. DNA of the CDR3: TGTGCCAGTCCTGGGGGACAGGGTAATGAAAAACTGTTTTTT. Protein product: CASPGGQGNEKLFF. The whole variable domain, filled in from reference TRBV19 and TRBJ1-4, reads DGGITQSPKYLFRKEGQNVTLSCEQNLNHDAMYWYRQDPGQGLRLIYYSQIVNDFQKGDIAEGYSVSREKKESFPLTVTSAQKNPTAFYLCASPGGQGNEKLFFGSGTQLSVL.

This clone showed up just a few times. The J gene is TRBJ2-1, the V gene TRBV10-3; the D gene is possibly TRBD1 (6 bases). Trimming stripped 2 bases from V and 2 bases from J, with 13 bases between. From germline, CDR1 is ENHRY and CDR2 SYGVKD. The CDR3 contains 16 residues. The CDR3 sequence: CAISERGQLTYNEQFF. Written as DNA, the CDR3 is TGTGCCATCAGTGAGCGTGGACAGTTAACCTACAATGAGCAGTTCTTC.

The CDR3 spells CASSLDGGLVLEQYF. Written as DNA, the CDR3 is TGCGCCAGCAGCTTGGACGGCGGATTGGTCCTCGAGCAGTACTTC. V is TRBV5-1 and J is TRBJ2-7; no firm D call. Germline assignment: CDR1 SGHRS and CDR2 YFSETQ. V was cut by 0 bases and J by 6 bases, with 16 bases left in between. The CDR3 extends over 15 amino acids.

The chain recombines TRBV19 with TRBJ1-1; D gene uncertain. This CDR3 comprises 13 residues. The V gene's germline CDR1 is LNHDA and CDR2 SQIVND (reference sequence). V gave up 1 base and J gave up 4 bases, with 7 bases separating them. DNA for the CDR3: TGTGCCAGTAGTATAGGCAGATGCACTGAAGCTTTCTTT. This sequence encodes CASSIGRCTEAFF.

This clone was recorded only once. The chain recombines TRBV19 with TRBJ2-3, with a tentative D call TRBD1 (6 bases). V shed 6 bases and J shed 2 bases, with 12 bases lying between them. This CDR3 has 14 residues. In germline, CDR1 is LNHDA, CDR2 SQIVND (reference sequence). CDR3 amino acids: CASSPDRITDTQYF. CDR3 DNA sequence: TGTGCCAGTAGCCCCGACAGGATCACAGATACGCAGTATTTT. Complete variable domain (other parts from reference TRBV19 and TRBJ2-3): DGGITQSPKYLFRKEGQNVTLSCEQNLNHDAMYWYRQDPGQGLRLIYYSQIVNDFQKGDIAEGYSVSREKKESFPLTVTSAQKNPTAFYLCASSPDRITDTQYFGPGTRLTVL.

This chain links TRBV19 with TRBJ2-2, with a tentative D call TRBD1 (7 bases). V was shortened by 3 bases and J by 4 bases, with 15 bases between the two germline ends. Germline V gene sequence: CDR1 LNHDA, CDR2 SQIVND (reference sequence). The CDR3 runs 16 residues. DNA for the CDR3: TGTGCCAGTAGTATTATCGGGCAGGGGGGCACCGGGGAGCTGTTTTTT. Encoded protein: CASSIIGQGGTGELFF.